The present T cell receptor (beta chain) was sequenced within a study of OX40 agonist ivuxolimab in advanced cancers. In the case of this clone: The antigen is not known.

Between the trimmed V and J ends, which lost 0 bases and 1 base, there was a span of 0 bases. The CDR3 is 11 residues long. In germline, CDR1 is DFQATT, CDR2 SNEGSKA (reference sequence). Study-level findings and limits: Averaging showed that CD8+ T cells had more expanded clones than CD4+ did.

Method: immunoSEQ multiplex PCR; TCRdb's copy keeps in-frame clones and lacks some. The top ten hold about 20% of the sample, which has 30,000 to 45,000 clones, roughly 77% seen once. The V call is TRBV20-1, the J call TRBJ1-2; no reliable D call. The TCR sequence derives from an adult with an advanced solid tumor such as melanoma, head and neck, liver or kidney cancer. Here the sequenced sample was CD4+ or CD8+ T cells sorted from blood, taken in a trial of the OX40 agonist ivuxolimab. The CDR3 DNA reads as TGCAGTGCTAGAGATAACTATGGCTACACCTTC. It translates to CSARDNYGYTF.